This T cell receptor beta chain was sequenced in a study of STAT5B mutations in CD4+ large granular lymphocyte leukemia. Sequencing was performed with immunoSEQ multiplex PCR; in TCRdb, only in-frame clones are kept and a portion is missing. Here the sample spans nearly 45,000 clones, around 85% being singletons. The germline gives CDR1 SQVTM, CDR2 ANQGSEA. This CDR3 region has 11 residues. Material: CD4+ T cells from blood buffy coats. The genes are TRBV29-1 and TRBJ2-5, with D possibly matching TRBD1 (5 bases). With the DNA end fitting TRBJ2-7 better, the J assignment may be wrong. This clonotype was obtained from a human donor in good health. The CDR3 region is CSVDRANEQYF. CDR3 coding DNA: TGCAGCGTTGACAGGGCAAACGAGCAGTACTTC.